This paragraph reports one T cell receptor beta chain. Its target is not known. Sequencing used immunoSEQ multiplex PCR; TCRdb keeps in-frame clones, though not all of them. The table records about 180,000 clones, around nine tenths of them present only once. These data belong to a study of Ad26.COV2.S vaccination and SARS-CoV-2 variants. The study's findings and limits: Spike-specific TCR breadth was greater after Ad26.COV2.S than placebo. Possible underestimation of total T cell responses by the TCR breadth and depth analyses was noted.

The germline gives CDR1 SGHVS, CDR2 FQNEAQ. V was shortened by 3 bases and J by 1 base, with 4 bases between the two germline ends. This CDR3 has 13 amino acids. This receptor was taken from a human donor who had recovered from COVID-19. Here the sequenced sample was peripheral blood, taken after recovery from COVID-19. The genes are TRBV7-8 and TRBJ1-5; D is uncertain. This CDR3 is CASSFGSNQPQHF. The CDR3 coding sequence is TGTGCCAGCAGCTTTGGGAGCAATCAGCCCCAGCATTTT.